This TCR beta chain was found in a study of early T cells in non-severe SARS-CoV-2 infection. Study summary: Unpaired chains resulted from sequencing bulk RNA of unsorted whole blood. Findings and limits, study-wide: VDJdb matching skewed toward anti-spike CD8 responses, missing private and CD4 specificities.

Each cDNA molecule carried a unique molecular identifier. TCRdb re-called the 5' RACE reads with MiXCR, one entry per CDR3 protein. The repertoire holds about 80,000 distinct CDR3 sequences, with about 12% as singletons. This clonotype showed up just a few times. Its antigen is as yet unknown. The sequence was collected from an adult who was a healthcare worker with PCR-confirmed SARS-CoV-2 infection or an uninfected control (not recorded which). The sequenced material came from whole blood.

Here the CDR3 reads CSASSGTDNQPQHF. The DNA for the CDR3 is TGCAGCGCCTCCTCCGGGACAGATAATCAGCCCCAGCATTTT. V usage is TRBV29-1 and J usage is TRBJ1-5; 7 positions agree with TRBD1. Per germline, CDR1 SQVTM and CDR2 ANQGSEA. This CDR3 has 14 amino acids. V lost 7 bases to trimming and J lost 4 bases; unmatched junction nucleotides: 10.